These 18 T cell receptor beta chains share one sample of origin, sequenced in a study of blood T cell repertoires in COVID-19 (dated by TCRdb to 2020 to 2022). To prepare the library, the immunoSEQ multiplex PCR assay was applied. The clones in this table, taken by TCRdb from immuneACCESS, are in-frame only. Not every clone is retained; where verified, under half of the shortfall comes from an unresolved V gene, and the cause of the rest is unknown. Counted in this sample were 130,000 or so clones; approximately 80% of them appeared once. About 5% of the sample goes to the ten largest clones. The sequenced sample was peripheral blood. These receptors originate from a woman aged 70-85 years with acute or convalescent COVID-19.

CDR3 in amino acids: CASSWGQGDQETQYF. CDR3 coding DNA: TGTGCCAGCAGCTGGGGACAGGGGGATCAAGAGACCCAGTACTTC. The chain is built from TRBV7-3 and TRBJ2-5; 11 positions match TRBD1. The CDR3 length is 15 residues. CDR1 and CDR2 (germline): SGHTA, FQGTGA. Trimming removed 4 bases from V and 2 bases from J; junction bases left unmatched: 3.

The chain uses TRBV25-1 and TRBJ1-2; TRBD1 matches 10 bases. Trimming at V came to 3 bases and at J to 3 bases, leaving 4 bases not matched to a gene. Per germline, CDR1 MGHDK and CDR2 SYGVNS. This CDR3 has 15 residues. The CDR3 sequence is CASSDPTGGYYGYTF. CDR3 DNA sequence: TGTGCCAGCAGTGATCCGACAGGGGGCTACTATGGCTACACCTTC.

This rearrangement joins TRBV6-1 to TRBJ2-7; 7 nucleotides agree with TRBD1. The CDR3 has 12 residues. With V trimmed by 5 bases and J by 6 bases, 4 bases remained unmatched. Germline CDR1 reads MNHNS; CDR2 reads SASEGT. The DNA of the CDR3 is TGTGCCAGCAGTCTAACAGGGGCCGAGCAGTACGTC. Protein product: CASSLTGAEQYV.

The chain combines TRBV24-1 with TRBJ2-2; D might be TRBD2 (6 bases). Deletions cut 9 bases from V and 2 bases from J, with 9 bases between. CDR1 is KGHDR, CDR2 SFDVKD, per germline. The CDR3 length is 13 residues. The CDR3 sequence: CATGGINTGELFF. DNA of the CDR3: TGTGCCACCGGGGGGATCAACACCGGGGAGCTGTTTTTT.

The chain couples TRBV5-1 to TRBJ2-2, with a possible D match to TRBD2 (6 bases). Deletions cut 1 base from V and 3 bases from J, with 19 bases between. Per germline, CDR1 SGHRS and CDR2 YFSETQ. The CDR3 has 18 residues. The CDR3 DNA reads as TGCGCCAGCAGCTTGAAGGACCGGGACTGGTATGACACCGGGGAGCTGTTTTTT. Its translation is CASSLKDRDWYDTGELFF.

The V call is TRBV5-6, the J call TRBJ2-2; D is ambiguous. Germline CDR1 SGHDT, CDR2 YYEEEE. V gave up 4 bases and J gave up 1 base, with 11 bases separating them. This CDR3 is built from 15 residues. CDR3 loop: CASSPWAVNTGELFF. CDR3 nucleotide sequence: TGTGCCAGCAGCCCGTGGGCAGTGAACACCGGGGAGCTGTTTTTT.

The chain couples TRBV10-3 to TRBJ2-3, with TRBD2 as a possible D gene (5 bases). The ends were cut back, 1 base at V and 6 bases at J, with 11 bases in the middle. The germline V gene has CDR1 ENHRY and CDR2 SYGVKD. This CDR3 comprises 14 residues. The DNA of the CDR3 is TGTGCCATCAGTGAGTTGGCGGGCATGGATACGCAGTATTTT. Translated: CAISELAGMDTQYF.

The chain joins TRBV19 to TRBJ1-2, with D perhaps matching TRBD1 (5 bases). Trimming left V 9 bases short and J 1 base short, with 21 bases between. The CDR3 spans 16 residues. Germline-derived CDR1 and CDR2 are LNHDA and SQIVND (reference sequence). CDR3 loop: CASVPRQGLVNYGYTF. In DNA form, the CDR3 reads TGTGCCAGCGTCCCTCGTCAGGGCTTAGTTAACTATGGCTACACCTTC. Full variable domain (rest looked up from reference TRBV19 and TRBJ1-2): DGGITQSPKYLFRKEGQNVTLSCEQNLNHDAMYWYRQDPGQGLRLIYYSQIVNDFQKGDIAEGYSVSREKKESFPLTVTSAQKNPTAFYLCASVPRQGLVNYGYTFGSGTRLTVV.

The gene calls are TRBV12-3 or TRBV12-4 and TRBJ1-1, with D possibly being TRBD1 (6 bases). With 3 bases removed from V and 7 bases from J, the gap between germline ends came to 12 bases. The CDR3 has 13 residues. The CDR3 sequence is CASSFRQAGEAFF. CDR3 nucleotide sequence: TGTGCCAGCAGTTTCCGACAGGCCGGTGAAGCTTTCTTT.

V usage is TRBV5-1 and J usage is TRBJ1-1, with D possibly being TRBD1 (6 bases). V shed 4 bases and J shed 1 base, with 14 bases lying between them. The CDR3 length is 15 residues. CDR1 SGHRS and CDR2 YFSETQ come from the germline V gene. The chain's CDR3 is CASSGTGSGNTEAFF. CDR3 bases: TGCGCCAGCAGCGGAACAGGGTCGGGGAACACTGAAGCTTTCTTT.

The CDR3 here is CATSDPRTGSVEQFF. As DNA, the CDR3 is TGTGCCACCAGTGACCCAAGGACAGGGTCGGTCGAGCAGTTCTTC. The chain links TRBV24-1 to TRBJ2-1; 8 positions match TRBD1. The CDR3 contains 15 residues. V lost 4 bases, J lost 10 bases, and 11 bases stayed unmatched. Germline CDR1 and CDR2: KGHDR and SFDVKD.

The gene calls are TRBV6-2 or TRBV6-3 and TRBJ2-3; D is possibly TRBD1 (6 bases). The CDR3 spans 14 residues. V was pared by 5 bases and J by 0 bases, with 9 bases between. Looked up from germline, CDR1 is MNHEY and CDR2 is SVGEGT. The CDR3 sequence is CASSRTESTDTQYF. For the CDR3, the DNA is TGTGCCAGCAGTCGGACAGAGAGCACAGATACGCAGTATTTT.

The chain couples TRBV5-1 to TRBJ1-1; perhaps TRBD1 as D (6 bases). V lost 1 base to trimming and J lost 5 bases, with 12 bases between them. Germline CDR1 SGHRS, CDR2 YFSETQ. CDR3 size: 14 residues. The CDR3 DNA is TGCGCCAGCAGCTTGCCTCAGACAGGAACTGAAGCTTTCTTT. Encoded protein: CASSLPQTGTEAFF.

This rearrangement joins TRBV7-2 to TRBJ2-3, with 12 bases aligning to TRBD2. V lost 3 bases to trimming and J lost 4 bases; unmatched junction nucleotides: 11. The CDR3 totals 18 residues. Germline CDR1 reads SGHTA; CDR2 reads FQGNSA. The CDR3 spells CASSFVRLAGGWADTQYF. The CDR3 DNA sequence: TGTGCCAGCAGCTTTGTCAGGCTAGCGGGGGGGTGGGCAGATACGCAGTATTTT.

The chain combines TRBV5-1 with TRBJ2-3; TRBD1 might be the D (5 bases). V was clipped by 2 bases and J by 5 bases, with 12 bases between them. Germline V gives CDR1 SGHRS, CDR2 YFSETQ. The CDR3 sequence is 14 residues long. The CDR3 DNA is TGCGCCAGCAGCTTATCCAGGGCTGGAGATACGCAGTATTTT. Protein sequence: CASSLSRAGDTQYF.

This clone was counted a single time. CDR3 DNA sequence: TGTGCCAGTAAGGACAGTTGGACTGAAGCTTTCTTT. It codes for CASKDSWTEAFF. The V gene is TRBV2, the J gene TRBJ1-1; possibly TRBD1 for D (6 bases). This CDR3 contains 12 residues. CDR1 SNHLY and CDR2 FYNNEI come from the germline V gene. Trimming took 9 bases from V and 5 from J, leaving 13 bases between them.

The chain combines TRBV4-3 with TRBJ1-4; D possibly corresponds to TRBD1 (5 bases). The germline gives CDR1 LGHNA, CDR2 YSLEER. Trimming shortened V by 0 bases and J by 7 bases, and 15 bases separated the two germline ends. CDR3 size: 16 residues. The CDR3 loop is CASSQEWRQRFEKLFF. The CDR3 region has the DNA TGCGCCAGCAGCCAAGAGTGGAGACAGCGATTTGAAAAACTGTTTTTT.

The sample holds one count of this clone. CDR3 protein: CAISAPGQGASGTEAFF. The CDR3, as DNA: TGTGCCATCAGTGCGCCGGGACAGGGGGCGTCAGGCACTGAAGCTTTCTTT. J is TRBJ1-1 and V is TRBV10-3; 12 bases are shared with TRBD1. V shed 4 bases and J 4 bases; nucleotides not matched to a gene: 10. Germline V CDR1 and CDR2: ENHRY, SYGVKD. The CDR3 runs to 17 residues.